The rows below give T cell receptor beta chains drawn from one sample of a study of graft-versus-host responses after intestinal transplantation. Some clones are missing from TCRdb's copy, which holds only in-frame ones; the method was immunoSEQ multiplex PCR. The table lists about 70,000 clones, almost 90% of them singletons, with about 4% in the top ten. Antigen specificity for these receptors is unknown. The sample here was unstimulated CD8+ T cells sorted from spleen or lymph node cells, taken before transplant. Receptors were obtained from a human donor who was the organ donor for an intestinal transplant. Both conserved end residues are part of each CDR3. The D gene is left open where the match is weak. Clone size, where shown, is once, few, many, or a class for clones that have expanded.

clone size: .
J gene: TRBJ1-2
V gene: TRBV6-6
D gene: .
CDR3 protein: CASSYRTTPPNYGYTF
CDR3 DNA: TGTGCCAGCAGTTACCGAACTACCCCCCCCAACTATGGCTACACCTTC

clone size: .
J gene: TRBJ1-6
V gene: TRBV9
D gene: .
CDR3 protein: CASSTGGNSPLHF
CDR3 DNA: TGTGCCAGCAGCACCGGGGGTAATTCACCCCTCCACTTT

clone size: .
J gene: TRBJ2-1
V gene: TRBV2
D gene: TRBD2
CDR3 protein: CASRAGLAGLYNEQFF
CDR3 DNA: TGTGCCAGCAGAGCAGGACTAGCGGGGTTGTACAATGAGCAGTTCTTC

clone size: few
J gene: TRBJ2-2
V gene: TRBV19
D gene: TRBD2
CDR3 protein: CASSSRLAPTGELFF
CDR3 DNA: TGTGCCAGTAGTTCGCGACTAGCTCCCACCGGGGAGCTGTTTTTT

clone size: .
J gene: TRBJ1-5
V gene: TRBV2
D gene: TRBD1
CDR3 protein: CASSEAGQGIQPQHF
CDR3 DNA: TGTGCCAGCAGTGAAGCCGGACAGGGGATTCAGCCCCAGCATTTT

clone size: .
J gene: TRBJ1-1
V gene: TRBV21-1
D gene: .
CDR3 protein: CARSGTGYW
CDR3 DNA: TGTGCCAGGAGCGGGACAGGTTATTGG

clone size: .
J gene: TRBJ2-3
V gene: TRBV7-9
D gene: TRBD2
CDR3 protein: CASSSLTGEGTQYF
CDR3 DNA: TGTGCCAGCAGCTCCCTCACGGGGGAGGGTACGCAGTATTTT

clone size: .
J gene: TRBJ1-1
V gene: TRBV6-5
D gene: .
CDR3 protein: CASSYSTGRVTEAFF
CDR3 DNA: TGTGCCAGCAGTTACTCGACAGGCCGGGTCACTGAAGCTTTCTTT

clone size: .
J gene: TRBJ1-1
V gene: TRBV27
D gene: TRBD1
CDR3 protein: CASSSRDRKGDTEAFF
CDR3 DNA: TGTGCCAGCAGCTCCCGGGACAGAAAAGGGGACACTGAAGCTTTCTTT

clone size: .
J gene: TRBJ2-1
V gene: TRBV2
D gene: TRBD2
CDR3 protein: CASSDQTSGGPHYNEQFF
CDR3 DNA: TGTGCCAGCAGTGATCAGACTAGCGGGGGGCCACACTACAATGAGCAGTTCTTC

clone size: .
J gene: TRBJ1-5
V gene: TRBV7-8
D gene: .
CDR3 protein: CASSLVSGSNQPQHF
CDR3 DNA: TGTGCCAGCAGCTTAGTTTCCGGGAGCAATCAGCCCCAGCATTTT

clone size: once
J gene: TRBJ1-5
V gene: TRBV10-3
D gene: .
CDR3 protein: CAISGSLEINPRAQHF
CDR3 DNA: TGTGCCATCAGTGGGAGCCTAGAGATTAACCCCAGGGCCCAGCATTTT

clone size: .
J gene: TRBJ1-2
V gene: TRBV5-6
D gene: .
CDR3 protein: CASSPMLVAYGYTF
CDR3 DNA: TGTGCCAGCAGCCCCATGCTCGTGGCCTATGGCTACACCTTC

clone size: .
J gene: TRBJ2-1
V gene: TRBV9
D gene: TRBD2
CDR3 protein: CASSVGLGSYNEQFF
CDR3 DNA: TGTGCCAGCAGCGTGGGACTAGGCTCCTACAATGAGCAGTTCTTC

clone size: .
J gene: TRBJ1-3
V gene: TRBV6-5
D gene: TRBD1
CDR3 protein: CASSPGQNSGNTIYF
CDR3 DNA: TGTGCCAGCAGCCCGGGACAGAACTCTGGAAACACCATATATTTT

clone size: .
J gene: TRBJ2-3
V gene: TRBV2
D gene: TRBD2
CDR3 protein: CASSELAGGYTDTQYF
CDR3 DNA: TGTGCCAGCAGTGAGCTAGCGGGGGGCTACACAGATACGCAGTATTTT

clone size: .
J gene: TRBJ2-5
V gene: TRBV6-1
D gene: .
CDR3 protein: CASTTGTSETQYF
CDR3 DNA: TGTGCCAGCACAACCGGGACATCGGAGACCCAGTACTTC

clone size: .
J gene: TRBJ1-2
V gene: TRBV2
D gene: .
CDR3 protein: CASSVGPERGYTF
CDR3 DNA: TGTGCCAGCAGTGTCGGTCCCGAGCGTGGCTACACCTTC

clone size: .
J gene: TRBJ1-6
V gene: TRBV2
D gene: .
CDR3 protein: CASRIIPSPNNSPLHF
CDR3 DNA: TGTGCCAGCAGGATAATTCCAAGCCCTAATAATTCACCCCTCCACTTT

clone size: .
J gene: TRBJ1-6
V gene: TRBV7-8
D gene: .
CDR3 protein: CASSLTVRDNSPLHF
CDR3 DNA: TGTGCCAGCAGCTTAACCGTGAGGGATAATTCACCCCTCCACTTT

clone size: .
J gene: TRBJ1-2
V gene: TRBV4-1
D gene: .
CDR3 protein: CASSPTGQIYGYTF
CDR3 DNA: TGCGCCAGCAGCCCAACCGGACAGATATATGGCTACACCTTC

clone size: once
J gene: TRBJ2-5
V gene: TRBV27
D gene: .
CDR3 protein: CASSDVGVFGETQYF
CDR3 DNA: TGTGCCAGCAGTGATGTTGGAGTGTTTGGAGAGACCCAGTACTTC

clone size: .
J gene: TRBJ1-5
V gene: TRBV2
D gene: TRBD1
CDR3 protein: CATSGGDRGPNQPQHF
CDR3 DNA: TGTGCCACCTCTGGCGGGGACAGGGGGCCTAATCAGCCCCAGCATTTT

clone size: .
J gene: TRBJ1-2
V gene: TRBV28
D gene: TRBD1
CDR3 protein: CASSPTGTDNYGYTF
CDR3 DNA: TGTGCCAGCAGTCCAACCGGGACAGATAACTATGGCTACACCTTC

clone size: .
J gene: TRBJ1-1
V gene: TRBV9
D gene: .
CDR3 protein: CASSASDPIATEAFF
CDR3 DNA: TGTGCCAGCAGCGCCAGTGATCCGATTGCCACTGAAGCTTTCTTT

clone size: .
J gene: TRBJ2-3
V gene: TRBV19
D gene: .
CDR3 protein: CASSIGTDTQYF
CDR3 DNA: TGTGCCAGTAGTATCGGGACAGATACGCAGTATTTT

clone size: once
J gene: TRBJ1-1
V gene: TRBV9
D gene: .
CDR3 protein: CASSVGTYTEAFF
CDR3 DNA: TGTGCCAGCAGCGTAGGGACTTACACTGAAGCTTTCTTT

clone size: few
J gene: TRBJ2-5
V gene: TRBV27
D gene: TRBD2
CDR3 protein: CASSYLAGGQETQYF
CDR3 DNA: TGTGCCAGCAGTTATCTAGCGGGGGGCCAAGAGACCCAGTACTTC

clone size: .
J gene: TRBJ1-2
V gene: TRBV7-2
D gene: TRBD1
CDR3 protein: CASSIQGAGYGYTF
CDR3 DNA: TGTGCCAGCAGCATACAGGGGGCCGGGTACGGCTACACCTTC

clone size: .
J gene: TRBJ2-3
V gene: TRBV4-3
D gene: TRBD2
CDR3 protein: CASSQEISGGARDTQYF
CDR3 DNA: TGCGCCAGCAGCCAAGAGATTAGCGGGGGGGCAAGAGATACGCAGTATTTT

clone size: .
J gene: TRBJ1-4
V gene: TRBV9
D gene: TRBD1
CDR3 protein: CASSVGRGYEKLFF
CDR3 DNA: TGTGCCAGCAGCGTAGGCAGGGGGTATGAAAAACTGTTTTTT

clone size: .
J gene: TRBJ1-2
V gene: TRBV9
D gene: .
CDR3 protein: CASSSDRGGSNYGYTF
CDR3 DNA: TGTGCCAGCAGCTCAGATAGGGGGGGATCAAACTATGGCTACACCTTC

clone size: .
J gene: TRBJ2-1
V gene: TRBV12-2
D gene: .
CDR3 protein: CASRFPGQANLF
CDR3 DNA: TGTGCAAGTCGCTTCCCCGGACAGGCAAACCTCTTC

clone size: once
J gene: TRBJ2-3
V gene: TRBV6-5
D gene: TRBD1
CDR3 protein: CASSFQGADTDTQYF
CDR3 DNA: TGTGCCAGCAGCTTTCAGGGGGCCGACACAGATACGCAGTATTTT

clone size: .
J gene: TRBJ2-2
V gene: TRBV5-4
D gene: .
CDR3 protein: CASSQDKEPYTGELFF
CDR3 DNA: TGTGCCAGCAGCCAAGACAAAGAGCCCTACACCGGGGAGCTGTTTTTT

clone size: .
J gene: TRBJ2-1
V gene: TRBV7-9
D gene: TRBD1
CDR3 protein: CASSSRPDRVSYNEQFF
CDR3 DNA: TGTGCCAGCAGCTCCCGACCGGACAGGGTCTCCTACAATGAGCAGTTCTTC

clone size: .
J gene: TRBJ1-1
V gene: TRBV7-9
D gene: .
CDR3 protein: CASSLPDMGNTEAFF
CDR3 DNA: TGTGCCAGCAGCTTACCCGACATGGGGAACACTGAAGCTTTCTTT

clone size: once
J gene: TRBJ2-1
V gene: TRBV27
D gene: .
CDR3 protein: CASSPSGGAGNEQFF
CDR3 DNA: TGTGCCAGCAGTCCTAGTGGGGGGGCCGGGAATGAGCAGTTCTTC

clone size: .
J gene: TRBJ2-5
V gene: TRBV13
D gene: TRBD1
CDR3 protein: CASSQGQGAGETQYF
CDR3 DNA: TGTGCCAGCAGCCAGGGACAGGGGGCCGGAGAGACCCAGTACTTC

clone size: .
J gene: TRBJ1-2
V gene: TRBV5-6
D gene: TRBD1
CDR3 protein: CASSPRDRVSGYTF
CDR3 DNA: TGTGCCAGCAGCCCCCGGGACAGGGTCAGCGGCTACACCTTC

clone size: .
J gene: TRBJ2-5
V gene: TRBV28
D gene: TRBD1
CDR3 protein: CASSDRDRGLRSSQYF
CDR3 DNA: TGTGCCAGCAGTGACCGGGACAGGGGACTCCGTTCGTCCCAGTACTTC

clone size: .
J gene: TRBJ2-1
V gene: TRBV6-1
D gene: TRBD1
CDR3 protein: CASSARMLGDRIYNEQFF
CDR3 DNA: TGTGCCAGCAGTGCCCGTATGCTAGGGGACAGGATTTACAATGAGCAGTTCTTC

clone size: .
J gene: TRBJ1-5
V gene: TRBV7-9
D gene: TRBD1
CDR3 protein: CASSFSGGGQPQHF
CDR3 DNA: TGTGCCAGCAGCTTCTCAGGGGGCGGGCAGCCCCAGCATTTT

clone size: .
J gene: TRBJ2-2
V gene: TRBV27
D gene: .
CDR3 protein: CASSYLGARTGELFF
CDR3 DNA: TGTGCCAGCAGCTATTTGGGGGCGCGCACCGGGGAGCTGTTTTTT

clone size: .
J gene: TRBJ2-2
V gene: TRBV6-1
D gene: .
CDR3 protein: CASRETVETSTGELFF
CDR3 DNA: TGTGCCAGCAGGGAAACAGTGGAAACATCCACCGGGGAGCTGTTTTTT

clone size: .
J gene: TRBJ2-2
V gene: TRBV11-3
D gene: .
CDR3 protein: CASSLGQTGELFF
CDR3 DNA: TGTGCCAGCAGCTTAGGGCAGACCGGGGAGCTGTTTTTT

clone size: .
J gene: TRBJ2-1
V gene: TRBV27
D gene: .
CDR3 protein: CASSITGLKGNEQFF
CDR3 DNA: TGTGCCAGCAGTATTACAGGTTTGAAGGGCAATGAGCAGTTCTTC

clone size: .
J gene: TRBJ1-2
V gene: TRBV6-5
D gene: TRBD1
CDR3 protein: CASSYSDRGSHYGYTF
CDR3 DNA: TGTGCCAGCAGTTACTCCGACAGGGGATCCCACTATGGCTACACCTTC

clone size: .
J gene: TRBJ1-6
V gene: TRBV11-2
D gene: TRBD1
CDR3 protein: CASSLGQGVTNSPLHF
CDR3 DNA: TGTGCCAGCAGCTTAGGACAGGGAGTTACGAATTCACCCCTCCACTTT

clone size: .
J gene: TRBJ2-3
V gene: TRBV27
D gene: TRBD2
CDR3 protein: CASATSASGGGNTDTQYF
CDR3 DNA: TGTGCCAGCGCGACGTCGGCTAGCGGGGGGGGAAACACAGATACGCAGTATTTT

clone size: .
J gene: TRBJ1-1
V gene: TRBV28
D gene: .
CDR3 protein: CASSFRYRVGAFF
CDR3 DNA: TGTGCCAGCAGTTTTAGGTACAGGGTCGGAGCTTTCTTT

clone size: .
J gene: TRBJ2-1
V gene: TRBV10-3
D gene: TRBD1
CDR3 protein: CAISEPPGQRNNEQFF
CDR3 DNA: TGTGCCATCAGTGAGCCACCGGGACAGAGGAACAATGAGCAGTTCTTC

clone size: .
J gene: TRBJ1-2
V gene: TRBV9
D gene: TRBD1
CDR3 protein: CASSPTGADYGYTF
CDR3 DNA: TGTGCCAGCAGTCCCACAGGGGCAGACTATGGCTACACCTTC

clone size: .
J gene: TRBJ2-1
V gene: TRBV4-3
D gene: TRBD1
CDR3 protein: CASSQEAQGAEGEQFF
CDR3 DNA: TGCGCCAGCAGCCAAGAAGCGCAGGGGGCAGAAGGTGAGCAGTTCTTC